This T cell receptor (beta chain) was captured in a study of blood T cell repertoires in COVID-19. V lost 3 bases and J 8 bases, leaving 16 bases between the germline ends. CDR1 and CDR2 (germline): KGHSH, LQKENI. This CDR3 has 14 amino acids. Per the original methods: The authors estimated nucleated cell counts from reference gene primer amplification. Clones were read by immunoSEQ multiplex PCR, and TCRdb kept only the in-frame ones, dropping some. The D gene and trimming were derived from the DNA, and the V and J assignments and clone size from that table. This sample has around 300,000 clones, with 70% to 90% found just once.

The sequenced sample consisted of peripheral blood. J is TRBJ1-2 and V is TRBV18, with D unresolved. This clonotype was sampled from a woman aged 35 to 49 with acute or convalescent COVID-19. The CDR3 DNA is TGTGCCAGCTCACCGGGCTCGGGAACGGGAGGCTACACCTTC. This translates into CASSPGSGTGGYTF.